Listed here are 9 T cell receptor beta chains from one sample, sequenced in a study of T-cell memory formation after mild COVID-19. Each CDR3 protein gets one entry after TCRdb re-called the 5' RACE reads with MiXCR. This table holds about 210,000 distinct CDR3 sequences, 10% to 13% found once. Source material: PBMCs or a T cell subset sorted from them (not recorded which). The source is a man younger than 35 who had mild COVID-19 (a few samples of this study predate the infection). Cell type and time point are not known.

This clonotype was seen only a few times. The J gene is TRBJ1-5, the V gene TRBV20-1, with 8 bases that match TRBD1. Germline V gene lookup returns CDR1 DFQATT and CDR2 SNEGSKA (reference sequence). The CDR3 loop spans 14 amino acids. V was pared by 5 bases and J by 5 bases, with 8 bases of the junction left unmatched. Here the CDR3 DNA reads TGCAGTGCTGGACCTGGGACAGGAGATCAGCCCCAGCATTTT. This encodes CSAGPGTGDQPQHF.

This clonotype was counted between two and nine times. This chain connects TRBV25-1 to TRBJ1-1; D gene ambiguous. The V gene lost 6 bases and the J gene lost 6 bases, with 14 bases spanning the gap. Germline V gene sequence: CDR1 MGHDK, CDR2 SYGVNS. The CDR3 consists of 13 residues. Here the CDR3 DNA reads TGTGCCAGCAGAGGTATCGGTGGGGCTGAAGCTTTCTTT. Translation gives CASRGIGGAEAFF.

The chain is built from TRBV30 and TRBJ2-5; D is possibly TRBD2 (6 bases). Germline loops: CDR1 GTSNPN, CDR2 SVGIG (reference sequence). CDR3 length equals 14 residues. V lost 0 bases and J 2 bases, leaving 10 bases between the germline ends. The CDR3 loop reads CAWSVGGPQETQYF. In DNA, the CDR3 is TGTGCCTGGAGTGTAGGAGGGCCGCAAGAGACCCAGTACTTC.

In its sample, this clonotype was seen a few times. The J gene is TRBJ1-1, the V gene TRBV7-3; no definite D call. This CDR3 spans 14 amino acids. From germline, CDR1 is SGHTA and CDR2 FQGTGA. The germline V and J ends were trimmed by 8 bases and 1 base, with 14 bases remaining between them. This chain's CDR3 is CASGIGSPNTEAFF. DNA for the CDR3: TGTGCCAGCGGGATCGGGAGTCCGAACACTGAAGCTTTCTTT.

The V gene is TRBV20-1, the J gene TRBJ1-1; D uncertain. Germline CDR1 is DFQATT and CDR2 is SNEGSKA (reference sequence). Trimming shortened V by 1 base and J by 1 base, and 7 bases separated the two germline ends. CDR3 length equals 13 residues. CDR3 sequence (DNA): TGCAGTGCTAGAGTCGCCCCGAACACTGAAGCTTTCTTT. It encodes CSARVAPNTEAFF.

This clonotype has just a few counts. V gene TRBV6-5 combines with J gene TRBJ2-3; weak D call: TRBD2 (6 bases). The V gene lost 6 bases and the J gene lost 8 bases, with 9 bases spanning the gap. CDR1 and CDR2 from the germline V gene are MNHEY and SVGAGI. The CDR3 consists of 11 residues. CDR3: CASREGFTQYF. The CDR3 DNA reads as TGTGCCAGCAGGGAGGGGTTTACGCAGTATTTT.

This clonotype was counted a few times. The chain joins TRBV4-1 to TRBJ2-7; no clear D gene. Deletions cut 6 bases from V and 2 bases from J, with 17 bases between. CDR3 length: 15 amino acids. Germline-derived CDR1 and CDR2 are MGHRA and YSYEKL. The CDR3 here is CASSLDVTETYEQYF. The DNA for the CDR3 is TGCGCCAGCAGTCTGGACGTGACGGAGACCTACGAGCAGTACTTC.

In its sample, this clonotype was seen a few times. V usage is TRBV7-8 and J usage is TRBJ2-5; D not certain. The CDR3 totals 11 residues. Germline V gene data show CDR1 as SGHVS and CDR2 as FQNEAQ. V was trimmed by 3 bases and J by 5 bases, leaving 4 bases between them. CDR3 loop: CASSFMETQYF. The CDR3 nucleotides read TGTGCCAGCAGCTTCATGGAGACCCAGTACTTC.

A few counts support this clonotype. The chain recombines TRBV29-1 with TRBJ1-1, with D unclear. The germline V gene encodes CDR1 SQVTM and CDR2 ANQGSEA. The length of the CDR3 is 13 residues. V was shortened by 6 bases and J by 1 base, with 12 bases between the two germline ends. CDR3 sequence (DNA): TGCAGCGTCGCCTTGGGGAAGAACACTGAAGCTTTCTTT. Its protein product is CSVALGKNTEAFF.